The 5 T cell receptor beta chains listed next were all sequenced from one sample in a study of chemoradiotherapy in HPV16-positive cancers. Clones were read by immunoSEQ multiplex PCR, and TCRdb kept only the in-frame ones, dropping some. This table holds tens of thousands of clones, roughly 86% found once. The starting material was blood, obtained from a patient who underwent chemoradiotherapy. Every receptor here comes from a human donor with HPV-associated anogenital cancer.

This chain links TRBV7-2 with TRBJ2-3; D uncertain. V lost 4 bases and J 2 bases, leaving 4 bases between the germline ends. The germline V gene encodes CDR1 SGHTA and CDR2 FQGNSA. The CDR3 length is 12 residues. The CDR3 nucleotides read TGTGCCAGCAGCTCCTTCACAGATACGCAGTATTTT. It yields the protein CASSSFTDTQYF.

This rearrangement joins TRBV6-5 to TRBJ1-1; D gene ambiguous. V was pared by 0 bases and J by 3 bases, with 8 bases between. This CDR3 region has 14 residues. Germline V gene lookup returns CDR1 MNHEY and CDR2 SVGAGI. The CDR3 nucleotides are TGTGCCAGCAGTTACTCGTACGGGGACACTGAAGCTTTCTTT. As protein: CASSYSYGDTEAFF.

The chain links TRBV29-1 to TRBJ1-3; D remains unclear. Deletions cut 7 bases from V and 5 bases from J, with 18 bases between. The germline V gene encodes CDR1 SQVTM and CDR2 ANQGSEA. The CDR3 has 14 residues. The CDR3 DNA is TGCAGCGCGGGTGTCGGGAGCCAAAGAAACACCATATATTTT. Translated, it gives CSAGVGSQRNTIYF. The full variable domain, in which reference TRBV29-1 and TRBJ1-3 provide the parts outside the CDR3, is SAVISQKPSRDICQRGTSLTIQCQVDSQVTMMFWYRQQPGQSLTLIATANQGSEATYESGFVIDKFPISRPNLTFSTLTVSNMSPEDSSIYLCSAGVGSQRNTIYFGEGSWLTVV.

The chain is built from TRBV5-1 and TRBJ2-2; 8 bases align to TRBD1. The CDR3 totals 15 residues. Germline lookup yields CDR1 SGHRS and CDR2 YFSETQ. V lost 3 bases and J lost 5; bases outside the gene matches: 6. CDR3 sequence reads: CASSWTTGETGELFF. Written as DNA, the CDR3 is TGCGCCAGCAGCTGGACGACAGGGGAAACCGGGGAGCTGTTTTTT.

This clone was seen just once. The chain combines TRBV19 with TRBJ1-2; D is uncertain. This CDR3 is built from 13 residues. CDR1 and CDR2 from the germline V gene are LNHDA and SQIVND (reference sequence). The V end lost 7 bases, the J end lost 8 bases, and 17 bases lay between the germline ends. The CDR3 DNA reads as TGTGCCAGTACCCCCCAGGCGGGCGGAGGCTACACCTTC. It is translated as CASTPQAGGGYTF.